The source of this T cell receptor beta chain is a study of T cell changes during pregnancy in multiple sclerosis. Trimming left V 0 bases short and J 7 bases short, with 22 bases between. The CDR3 extends over 18 amino acids. Germline CDR1 is LNHNV and CDR2 is YYDKDF (reference sequence). Produced via immunoSEQ multiplex PCR; TCRdb's table is partial and in-frame only. Here the sample spans about 130,000 clones, roughly 95% being singletons. Sequenced here: peripheral blood, sampled after pregnancy. The receptor's source is a female donor with multiple sclerosis, enrolled in a pregnancy study. The chain recombines TRBV15 with TRBJ2-1, with TRBD1 as a possible D gene (6 bases). This CDR3 is CATSRDRMDSRTYNEQFF. The CDR3 DNA reads TGTGCCACCAGCAGAGATAGGATGGACAGCAGAACATATAATGAGCAGTTCTTC.